The rows below give T cell receptor beta chains drawn from one sample of a study of blood T cells in healthy people across ages. TCRdb independently ran MiXCR on the 5' RACE reads; one entry per CDR3 protein. This table has 550,000 to 800,000 distinct CDR3 sequences, about 30% appearing once. Sequenced sample: blood. The receptors were sampled from a woman of 80 years or more in good health. The CDR3 runs from the conserved cysteine through the conserved F or W. D genes are given only for firm matches. Size tells how often a clone was seen (once, few, many) or the class of an expanded clone, and some rows leave it out.

>once|TRBV28|TRBJ2-7|TRBD1
CASKGQGFDEQYF
TGTGCCAGCAAGGGACAGGGGTTCGACGAGCAGTACTTC
>.|TRBV4-1|TRBJ1-1|TRBD1
CASSQETGAANTEAFF
TGCGCCAGCAGCCAAGAGACAGGGGCCGCGAACACTGAAGCTTTCTTT
>many|TRBV5-1|TRBJ2-3|TRBD2
CASRFSSGGPTDTQYF
TGCGCCAGCAGGTTCTCGAGCGGGGGGCCCACAGATACGCAGTATTTT
>many|TRBV28|TRBJ2-3|TRBD2
CASRGLGPSLDTQYF
TGTGCCAGCAGAGGACTAGGACCTTCCCTAGATACGCAGTATTTT
>many|TRBV6-5|TRBJ2-1|.
CASSYGQGKGHEQFF
TGTGCCAGCAGTTACGGTCAGGGAAAGGGCCATGAGCAGTTCTTC
>.|TRBV5-1|TRBJ2-6|.
CASSSEPYTAASGANVLTF
TGCGCCAGCAGCTCGGAGCCGTATACAGCCGCCTCTGGGGCCAACGTCCTGACTTTC
>few|TRBV7-3|TRBJ1-2|.
CASSSHNTKRANYGYTF
TGTGCCAGCAGCTCCCATAATACTAAACGAGCTAACTATGGCTACACCTTC
>.|TRBV7-2|TRBJ2-2|TRBD1
CASSLATGARVGELFF
TGTGCCAGCAGCTTAGCGACAGGGGCGAGGGTCGGGGAGCTGTTTTTT
>.|TRBV5-5|TRBJ2-3|.
CASSRSRISTDTQYF
TGTGCCAGCAGCAGGTCCAGGATTAGCACAGATACGCAGTATTTT
>.|TRBV20-1|TRBJ2-3|.
CSARDLEERERSTDTQYF
TGCAGTGCTAGAGATCTCGAAGAACGGGAGCGGTCGACAGATACGCAGTATTTT
>.|TRBV20-1|TRBJ1-2|TRBD1
CSARDPGTGPYGYTF
TGCAGTGCTAGAGATCCCGGGACAGGGCCCTATGGCTACACCTTC
>many|TRBV7-9|TRBJ2-1|.
CASSAGQTYNEQFF
TGTGCCAGCAGCGCAGGACAGACCTACAATGAGCAGTTCTTC
>many|TRBV20-1|TRBJ2-7|TRBD2
CSARGLASGGVGEQYF
TGCAGTGCTAGAGGATTGGCTAGCGGGGGGGTAGGGGAGCAGTACTTC
>many|TRBV7-2|TRBJ2-1|TRBD1
CASSLGSGGRYNEQFF
TGTGCCAGCAGCTTAGGGTCAGGGGGTAGGTACAATGAGCAGTTCTTC
>many|TRBV25-1|TRBJ2-1|TRBD2
CASTPGVRTSGGALGNEQFF
TGTGCCAGCACCCCTGGGGTTAGGACTAGCGGGGGGGCACTGGGCAATGAGCAGTTCTTC
>.|TRBV5-1|TRBJ2-2|TRBD1
CASSSDRALNTGELFF
TGCGCCAGCAGCAGCGACAGGGCACTAAACACCGGGGAGCTGTTTTTT
>.|TRBV7-2|TRBJ2-1|.
CASSLWAQGRVYEQFF
TGTGCCAGCAGCTTATGGGCTCAGGGTAGGGTCTATGAGCAGTTCTTC
>.|TRBV30|TRBJ2-3|TRBD1
CAWRTGGSPDTQYF
TGTGCCTGGAGGACAGGGGGTTCGCCAGATACGCAGTATTTT
>few|TRBV7-3|TRBJ2-5|.
CASSSVGEETQYF
TGTGCCAGCAGCTCAGTAGGGGAGGAGACCCAGTACTTC
>many|TRBV4-3|TRBJ2-1|TRBD2
CASSQDPLPSGGGANNEQFF
TGCGCCAGCAGCCAAGATCCCCTCCCTAGCGGGGGGGGGGCCAACAATGAGCAGTTCTTC
>many|TRBV20-1|TRBJ2-1|TRBD1
CSANTGGEQFF
TGCAGTGCTAACACAGGGGGCGAGCAGTTCTTC
>many|TRBV10-3|TRBJ1-2|.
CAISETDSYGYTF
TGTGCCATCAGTGAGACCGATTCCTATGGCTACACCTTC
>few|TRBV24-1|TRBJ1-6|TRBD1
CATTPGTDLYNSPLHF
TGTGCCACCACCCCCGGGACAGACCTTTATAATTCACCCCTCCACTTT
>.|TRBV6-2/TRBV6-3|TRBJ1-5|.
CTSKEEARNQPQHF
TGTACCAGCAAAGAGGAGGCCCGCAATCAGCCCCAGCATTTT
>few|TRBV12-3/TRBV12-4|TRBJ2-3|.
CASSSPGTPKITDVQYF
TGTGCCAGCAGCTCACCCGGGACCCCAAAGATCACAGATGTGCAGTATTTT
>few|TRBV14|TRBJ1-1|.
CASSPLYAGAFF
TGTGCCAGCAGCCCGTTGTATGCAGGGGCTTTCTTT
>.|TRBV21-1|TRBJ2-7|.
CASSKDTDRRIWYEQYF
TGTGCCAGCAGCAAAGACACGGACCGCCGGATTTGGTACGAGCAGTACTTC
>many|TRBV5-1|TRBJ2-1|TRBD2
CASSGVSGGHNEQFF
TGCGCCAGCAGCGGCGTTAGCGGGGGCCACAATGAGCAGTTCTTC
>.|TRBV29-1|TRBJ2-1|TRBD1
CSVDRGALYNEQFF
TGCAGCGTGGACAGGGGGGCCCTCTACAATGAGCAGTTCTTC
>many|TRBV9|TRBJ1-2|TRBD1
CASRGQGGYGYTF
TGTGCCAGCAGGGGACAGGGAGGCTATGGCTACACCTTC
>.|TRBV20-1|TRBJ1-5|.
CSAAPPGGLNQPQHF
TGCAGTGCTGCACCCCCGGGGGGCCTAAATCAGCCCCAGCATTTT
>many|TRBV20-1|TRBJ1-6|TRBD1
CSAEGQINSPLHF
TGCAGTGCGGAGGGACAGATTAATTCACCCCTCCACTTT
>many|TRBV5-5|TRBJ2-7|.
CASSPGSNEQYF
TGTGCCAGCAGCCCCGGGTCCAACGAGCAGTACTTC
>.|TRBV7-2|TRBJ2-7|.
CASSLTAGANEQYF
TGTGCCAGCAGCTTAACGGCAGGGGCGAACGAGCAGTACTTC
>.|TRBV14|TRBJ2-1|.
CASSQDLRDKKRNEQFF
TGTGCCAGCAGCCAAGATCTGAGGGACAAAAAACGCAATGAGCAGTTCTTC
>many|TRBV5-1|TRBJ2-5|TRBD1
CASSPLRGQTQYF
TGCGCCAGCAGCCCCCTAAGGGGGCAGACCCAGTACTTC
>.|TRBV19|TRBJ2-1|.
CATSRAPYNEQFF
TGTGCCACCAGTAGGGCCCCCTACAATGAGCAGTTCTTC
>few|TRBV9|TRBJ1-1|.
CASSVEDNPNTEAFF
TGTGCCAGCAGCGTAGAAGATAATCCGAACACTGAAGCTTTCTTT
>.|TRBV6-5|TRBJ1-1|TRBD1
CASSSHQGGMNTEAFF
TGTGCCAGCAGTTCTCATCAAGGGGGCATGAACACTGAAGCTTTCTTT
>many|TRBV27|TRBJ1-2|TRBD1
CASSSHRGLYGYTF
TGTGCCAGCAGTTCTCACAGGGGGCTCTATGGCTACACCTTC
>many|TRBV4-1|TRBJ2-2|.
CASSQEIPLTANTGELFF
TGCGCCAGCAGCCAAGAGATCCCCCTGACTGCGAACACCGGGGAGCTGTTTTTT
>.|TRBV3-1|TRBJ1-3|.
CASSRDVFSGNTIYF
TGTGCCAGCAGCCGGGACGTCTTTTCTGGAAACACCATATATTTT
>many|TRBV10-3|TRBJ2-3|.
CAIRGGGGEITDTQYF
TGTGCCATCAGGGGCGGCGGCGGGGAGATTACAGATACGCAGTATTTT
>.|TRBV4-3|TRBJ2-5|TRBD2
CASSQVVSGGANERYF
TGCGCCAGCAGCCAGGTCGTGAGCGGGGGGGCAAATGAGCGGTACTTC
>many|TRBV2|TRBJ2-5|TRBD1
CASKMTGGRGTQYF
TGTGCCAGCAAAATGACAGGGGGGAGAGGGACCCAGTACTTC
>many|TRBV28|TRBJ2-7|.
CASSPSGTIYEQYF
TGTGCCAGCAGTCCCTCCGGGACGATTTACGAGCAGTACTTC